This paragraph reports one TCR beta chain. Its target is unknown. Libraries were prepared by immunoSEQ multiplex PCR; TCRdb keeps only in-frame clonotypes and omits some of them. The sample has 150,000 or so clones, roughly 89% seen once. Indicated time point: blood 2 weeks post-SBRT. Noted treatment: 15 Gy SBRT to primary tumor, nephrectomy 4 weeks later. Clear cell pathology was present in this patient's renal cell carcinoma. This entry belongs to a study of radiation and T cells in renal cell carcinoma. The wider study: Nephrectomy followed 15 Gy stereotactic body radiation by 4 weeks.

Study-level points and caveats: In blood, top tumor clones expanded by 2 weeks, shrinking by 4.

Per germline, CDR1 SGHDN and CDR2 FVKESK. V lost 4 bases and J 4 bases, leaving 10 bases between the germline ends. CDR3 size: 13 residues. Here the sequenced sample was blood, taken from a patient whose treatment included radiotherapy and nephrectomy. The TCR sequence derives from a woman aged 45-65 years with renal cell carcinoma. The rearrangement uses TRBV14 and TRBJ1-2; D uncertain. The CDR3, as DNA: TGTGCCAGCAGCCCGGGGTTTCTCTATGGCTACACCTTC. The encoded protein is CASSPGFLYGYTF. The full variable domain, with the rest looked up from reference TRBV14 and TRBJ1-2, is EAGVTQFPSHSVIEKGQTVTLRCDPISGHDNLYWYRRVMGKEIKFLLHFVKESKQDESGMPNNRFLAERTGGTYSTLKVQPAELEDSGVYFCASSPGFLYGYTFGSGTRLTVV.